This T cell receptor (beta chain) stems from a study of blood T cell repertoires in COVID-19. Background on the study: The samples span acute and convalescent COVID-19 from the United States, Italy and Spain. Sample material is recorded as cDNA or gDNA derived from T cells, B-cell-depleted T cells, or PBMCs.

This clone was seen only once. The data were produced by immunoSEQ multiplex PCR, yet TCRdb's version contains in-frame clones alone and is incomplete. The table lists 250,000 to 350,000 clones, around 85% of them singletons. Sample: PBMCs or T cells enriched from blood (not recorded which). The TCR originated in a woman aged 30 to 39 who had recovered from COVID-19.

The CDR3 DNA sequence: TGTGCCAGCTATCAGGGGGCGCGCGGTAATGAAAAACTGTTTTTT. Its translation is CASYQGARGNEKLFF. The chain joins TRBV6-5 to TRBJ1-4; TRBD1 matches at 8 bases. Trimming took 8 bases from V and 4 from J; bases not matched to a gene: 9. From germline, CDR1 is MNHEY and CDR2 SVGAGI. The CDR3 spans 15 residues.